This T cell receptor beta chain originates from a study of blood T cell repertoires in COVID-19. Germline V lookup: CDR1 SEHNR, CDR2 FQNEAQ (reference sequence). The CDR3 loop spans 15 amino acids. Deletions cut 4 bases from V and 0 bases from J, with 12 bases between. Produced via immunoSEQ multiplex PCR; TCRdb's table is partial and in-frame only. The table has about 290,000 clones, over 80% seen once. Sequenced: peripheral blood. The chain recombines TRBV7-9 with TRBJ1-1; no clear D gene. The sequence was obtained from a woman in her forties or fifties with active or convalescent COVID-19. CDR3 protein: CASSSRGRMNTEAFF. The CDR3 coding sequence is TGTGCCAGCAGCTCACGCGGGCGGATGAACACTGAAGCTTTCTTT.